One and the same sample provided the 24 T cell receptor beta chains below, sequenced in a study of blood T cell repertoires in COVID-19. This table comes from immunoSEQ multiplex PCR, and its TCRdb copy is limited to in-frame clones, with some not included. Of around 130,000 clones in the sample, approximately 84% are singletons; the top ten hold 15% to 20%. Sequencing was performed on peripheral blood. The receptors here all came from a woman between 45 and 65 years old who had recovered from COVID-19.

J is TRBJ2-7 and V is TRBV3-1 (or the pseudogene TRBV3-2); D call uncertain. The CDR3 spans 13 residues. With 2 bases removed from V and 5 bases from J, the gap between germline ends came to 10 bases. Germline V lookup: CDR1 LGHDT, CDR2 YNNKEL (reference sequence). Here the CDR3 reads CASSQLASHEQYF. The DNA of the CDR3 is TGTGCCAGCAGCCAACTGGCTTCCCACGAGCAGTACTTC.

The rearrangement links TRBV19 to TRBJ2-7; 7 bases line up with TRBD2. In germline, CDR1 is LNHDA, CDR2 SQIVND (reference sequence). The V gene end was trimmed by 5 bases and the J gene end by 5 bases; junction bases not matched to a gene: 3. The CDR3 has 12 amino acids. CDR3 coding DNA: TGTGCCAGTAGTCAGGCGGGGGACGAGCAGTACTTC. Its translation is CASSQAGDEQYF.

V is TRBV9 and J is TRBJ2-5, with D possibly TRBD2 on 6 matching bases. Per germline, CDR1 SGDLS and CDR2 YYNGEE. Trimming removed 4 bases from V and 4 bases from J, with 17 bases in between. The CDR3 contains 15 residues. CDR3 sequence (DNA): TGTGCCAGCAGCACCCCCGTTGGGGGAGGAGAGACCCAGTACTTC. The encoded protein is CASSTPVGGGETQYF.

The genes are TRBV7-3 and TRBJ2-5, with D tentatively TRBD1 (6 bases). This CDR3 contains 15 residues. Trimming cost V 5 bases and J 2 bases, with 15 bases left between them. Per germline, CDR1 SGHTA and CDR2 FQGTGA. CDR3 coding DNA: TGTGCCAGCAGCCCGACACCGGGGACACAAGAGACCCAGTACTTC. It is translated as CASSPTPGTQETQYF.

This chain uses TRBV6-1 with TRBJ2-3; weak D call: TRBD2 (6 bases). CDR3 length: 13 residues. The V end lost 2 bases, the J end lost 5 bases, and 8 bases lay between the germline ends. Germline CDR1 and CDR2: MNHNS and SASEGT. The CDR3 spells CASSEYGGDTQYF. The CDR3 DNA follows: TGTGCCAGCAGTGAATACGGGGGAGATACGCAGTATTTT.

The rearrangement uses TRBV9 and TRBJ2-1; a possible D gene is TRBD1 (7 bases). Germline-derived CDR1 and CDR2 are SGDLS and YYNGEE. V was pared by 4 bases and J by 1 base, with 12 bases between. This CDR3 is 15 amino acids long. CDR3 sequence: CASSPQGGSYNEQFF. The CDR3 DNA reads TGTGCCAGCAGCCCGCAGGGGGGATCCTACAATGAGCAGTTCTTC.

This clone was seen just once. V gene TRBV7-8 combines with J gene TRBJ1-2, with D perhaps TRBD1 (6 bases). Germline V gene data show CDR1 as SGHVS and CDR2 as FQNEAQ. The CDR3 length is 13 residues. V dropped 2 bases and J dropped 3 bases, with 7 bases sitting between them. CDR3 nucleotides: TGTGCCAGCAGCTTACCAGGGGACTATGGCTACACCTTC. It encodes CASSLPGDYGYTF.

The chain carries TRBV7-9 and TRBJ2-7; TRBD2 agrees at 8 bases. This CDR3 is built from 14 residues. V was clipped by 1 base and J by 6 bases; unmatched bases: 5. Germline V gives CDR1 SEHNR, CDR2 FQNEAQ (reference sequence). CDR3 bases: TGTGCCAGCAGCTTAGGAGCGGGAGACGGCGAGCAGTACTTC. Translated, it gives CASSLGAGDGEQYF.

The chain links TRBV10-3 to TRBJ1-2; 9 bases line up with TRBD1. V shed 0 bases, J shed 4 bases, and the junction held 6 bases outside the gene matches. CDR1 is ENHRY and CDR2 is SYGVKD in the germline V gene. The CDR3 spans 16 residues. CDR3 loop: CAISESGGQGPYGYTF. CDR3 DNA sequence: TGTGCCATCAGTGAGTCGGGGGGACAGGGTCCCTATGGCTACACCTTC.

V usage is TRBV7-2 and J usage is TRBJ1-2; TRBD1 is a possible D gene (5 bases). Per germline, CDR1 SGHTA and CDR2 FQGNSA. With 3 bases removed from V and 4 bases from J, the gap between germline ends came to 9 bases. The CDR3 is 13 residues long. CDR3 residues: CASSLGQLYGYTF. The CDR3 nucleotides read TGTGCCAGCAGCTTGGGGCAGCTCTATGGCTACACCTTC.

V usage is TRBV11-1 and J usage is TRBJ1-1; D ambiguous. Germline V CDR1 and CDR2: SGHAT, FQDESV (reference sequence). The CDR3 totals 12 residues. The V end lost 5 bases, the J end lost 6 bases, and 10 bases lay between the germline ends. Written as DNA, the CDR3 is TGTGCCAGCAGCGACTCGGTCGCTGAAGCTTTCTTT. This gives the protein CASSDSVAEAFF. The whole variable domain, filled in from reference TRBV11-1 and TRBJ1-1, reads EAEVAQSPRYKITEKSQAVAFWCDPISGHATLYWYRQILGQGPELLVQFQDESVVDDSQLPKDRFSAERLKGVDSTLKIQPAELGDSAMYLCASSDSVAEAFFGQGTRLTVV.

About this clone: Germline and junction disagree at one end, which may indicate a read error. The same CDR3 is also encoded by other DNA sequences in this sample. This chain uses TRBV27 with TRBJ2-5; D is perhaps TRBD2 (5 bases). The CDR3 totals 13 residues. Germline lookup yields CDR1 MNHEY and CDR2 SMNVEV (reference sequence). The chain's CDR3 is CASSLSREETQYF. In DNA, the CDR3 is TGTGCCAGCAGTTTATCGAGGGAAGAGACTCAGTACTTC.

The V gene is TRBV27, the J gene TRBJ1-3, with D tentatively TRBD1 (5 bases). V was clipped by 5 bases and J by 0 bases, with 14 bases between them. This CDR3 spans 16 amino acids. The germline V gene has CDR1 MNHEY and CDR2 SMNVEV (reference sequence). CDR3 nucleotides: TGTGCCAGCAGTCCTGTTGGCGGACACTCTGGAAACACCATATATTTT. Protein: CASSPVGGHSGNTIYF.

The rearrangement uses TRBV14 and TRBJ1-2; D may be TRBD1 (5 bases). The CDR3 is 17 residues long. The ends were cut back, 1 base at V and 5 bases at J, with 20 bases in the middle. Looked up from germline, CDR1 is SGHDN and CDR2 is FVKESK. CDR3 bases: TGTGCCAGCAGCCAAGTCCCGGGGGTTCTCCCTCTGTATGGCTACACCTTC. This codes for CASSQVPGVLPLYGYTF. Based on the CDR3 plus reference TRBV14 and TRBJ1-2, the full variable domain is EAGVTQFPSHSVIEKGQTVTLRCDPISGHDNLYWYRRVMGKEIKFLLHFVKESKQDESGMPNNRFLAERTGGTYSTLKVQPAELEDSGVYFCASSQVPGVLPLYGYTFGSGTRLTVV.

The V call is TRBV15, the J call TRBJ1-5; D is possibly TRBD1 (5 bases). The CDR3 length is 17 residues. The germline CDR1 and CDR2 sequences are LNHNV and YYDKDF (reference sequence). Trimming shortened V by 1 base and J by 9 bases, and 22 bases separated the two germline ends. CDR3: CATSRGKGAQLLRPQHF. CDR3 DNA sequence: TGTGCCACCAGCAGAGGAAAAGGGGCACAGTTACTTCGGCCCCAGCATTTT.

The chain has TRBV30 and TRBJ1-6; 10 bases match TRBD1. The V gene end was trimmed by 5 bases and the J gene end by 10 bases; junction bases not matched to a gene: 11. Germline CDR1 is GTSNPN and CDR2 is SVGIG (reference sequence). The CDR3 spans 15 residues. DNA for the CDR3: TGTGCCTGGGGTCGGGACAGGGGAACAAGATCACCCCTCCACTTT. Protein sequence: CAWGRDRGTRSPLHF.

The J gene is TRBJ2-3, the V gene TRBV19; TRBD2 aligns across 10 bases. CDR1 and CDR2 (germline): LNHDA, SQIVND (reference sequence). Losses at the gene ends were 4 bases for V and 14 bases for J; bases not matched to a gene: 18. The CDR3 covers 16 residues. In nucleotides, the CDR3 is TGTGCCAGTAGTAACCCGGGACTAGCGATGGGGACGGGAGTGTATTTT. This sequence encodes CASSNPGLAMGTGVYF. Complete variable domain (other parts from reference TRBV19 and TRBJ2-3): DGGITQSPKYLFRKEGQNVTLSCEQNLNHDAMYWYRQDPGQGLRLIYYSQIVNDFQKGDIAEGYSVSREKKESFPLTVTSAQKNPTAFYLCASSNPGLAMGTGVYFGPGTRLTVL.

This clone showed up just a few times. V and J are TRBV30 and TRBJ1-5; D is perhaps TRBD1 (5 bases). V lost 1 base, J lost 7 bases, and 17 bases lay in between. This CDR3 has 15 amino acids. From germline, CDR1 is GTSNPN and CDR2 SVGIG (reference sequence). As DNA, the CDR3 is TGTGCCTGGAGTGATGGGCGGGGGTTCTCCCAGCCCCAGCATTTT. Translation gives CAWSDGRGFSQPQHF.

Here the CDR3 DNA reads TGTGCCAGCAGCGAGGGCCCAAACAGGGTATCTGGAAACACCATATATTTT. Translating gives CASSEGPNRVSGNTIYF. The chain couples TRBV9 to TRBJ1-3; D is possibly TRBD1 (6 bases). Per germline, CDR1 SGDLS and CDR2 YYNGEE. This CDR3 is built from 17 residues. Trimming removed 3 bases from V and 1 base from J, with 17 bases in between.

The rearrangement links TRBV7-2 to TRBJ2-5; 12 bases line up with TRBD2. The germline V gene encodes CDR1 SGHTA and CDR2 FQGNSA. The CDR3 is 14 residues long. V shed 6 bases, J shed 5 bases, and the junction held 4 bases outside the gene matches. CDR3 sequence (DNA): TGTGCCAGCAGTCTAGCGGGAGGGGCGGAGACCCAGTACTTC. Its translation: CASSLAGGAETQYF.

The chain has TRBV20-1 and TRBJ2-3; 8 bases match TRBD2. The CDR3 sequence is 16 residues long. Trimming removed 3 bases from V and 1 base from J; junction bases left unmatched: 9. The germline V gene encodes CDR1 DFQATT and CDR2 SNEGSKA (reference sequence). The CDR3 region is CSASGLAGMGTDTQYF. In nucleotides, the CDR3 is TGCAGTGCTAGTGGCCTAGCGGGTATGGGCACAGATACGCAGTATTTT.

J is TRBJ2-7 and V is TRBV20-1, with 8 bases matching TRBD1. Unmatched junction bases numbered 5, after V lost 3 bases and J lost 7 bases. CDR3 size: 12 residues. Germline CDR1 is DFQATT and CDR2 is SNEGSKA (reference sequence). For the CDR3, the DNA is TGCAGTGCTAGTGACAGGGGTTGGGAGCAGTACTTC. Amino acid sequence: CSASDRGWEQYF.

The CDR3 bases are TGTGCCAGCAGTGTAGACCGGGACAGGGTATGGTCACCCCTCCACTTT. This translates into CASSVDRDRVWSPLHF. This chain joins TRBV27 and TRBJ1-6, with TRBD1 matching 9 bases. Germline CDR1 is MNHEY and CDR2 is SMNVEV (reference sequence). Trimming took 5 bases from V and 10 from J; bases not matched to a gene: 12. The CDR3 runs 16 residues.

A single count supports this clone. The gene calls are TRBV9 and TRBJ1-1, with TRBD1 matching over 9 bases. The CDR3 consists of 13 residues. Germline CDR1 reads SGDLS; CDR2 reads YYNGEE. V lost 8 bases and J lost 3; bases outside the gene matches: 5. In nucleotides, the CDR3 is TGTGCCAGGGGACAGGGAAGGGACACTGAAGCTTTCTTT. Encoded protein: CARGQGRDTEAFF.